This is a list of T cell receptor beta chains from one sample in a study of blood T cell repertoires in COVID-19. The data were produced by immunoSEQ multiplex PCR, yet TCRdb's version contains in-frame clones alone and is incomplete. Among a few hundred thousand clones listed, roughly four fifths were seen once. The sequencing sample was made of PBMCs or T cells enriched from blood (not recorded which). The receptors stem from a woman in her forties or fifties who had recovered from COVID-19. Both conserved end residues are part of each CDR3. D genes are given only for firm matches. Where a row states a size, it is once, few, many or the class of an expanded clone; other rows omit it.

clone size | J gene | V gene | D gene | CDR3 protein | CDR3 DNA
. | TRBJ1-2 | TRBV19 | TRBD1 | CATLYQGGAGYGYTF | TGTGCCACTCTATATCAGGGGGGCGCGGGCTATGGCTACACCTTC
. | TRBJ1-5 | TRBV28 | TRBD1 | CASRYDRVGQPQHF | TGTGCCAGCAGATATGACAGGGTTGGGCAGCCCCAGCATTTT
. | TRBJ1-2 | TRBV6-4 | . | CASSDTDGGGYTF | TGTGCCAGCAGTGACACGGACGGGGGTGGCTACACCTTC
. | TRBJ2-7 | TRBV7-2 | TRBD2 | CASRLDASGGAWGYEQYF | TGTGCCAGCAGACTAGACGCCTCGGGGGGGGCGTGGGGATACGAGCAGTACTTC
. | TRBJ2-3 | TRBV13 | . | CASSSRGQMADTQYF | TGTGCCAGCAGCTCCAGAGGACAGATGGCAGATACGCAGTATTTT
. | TRBJ1-2 | TRBV25-1 | TRBD1 | CASSEEGQAYYGYTF | TGTGCCAGCAGTGAAGAAGGACAGGCCTACTATGGCTACACCTTC
. | TRBJ1-5 | TRBV19 | TRBD1 | CASKPDRVLLQPQHF | TGTGCCAGTAAGCCGGACAGGGTACTTCTCCAGCCCCAGCATTTT
once | TRBJ1-6 | TRBV19 | . | CASSPNLQPTESLFSPLHF | TGTGCCAGTAGTCCAAACCTACAACCGACAGAATCCCTTTTTTCACCCCTCCACTTT
. | TRBJ2-2 | TRBV10-3 | TRBD2 | CAISVNLAGGLNTGELFF | TGTGCCATCAGTGTGAATCTAGCGGGGGGGCTGAACACCGGGGAGCTGTTTTTT
few | TRBJ2-1 | TRBV2 | TRBD2 | CASTGGLAGGVGFF | TGTGCCAGCACCGGGGGCCTAGCGGGAGGAGTTGGGTTCTTC
once | TRBJ2-4 | TRBV6-1 | . | CASSEVALNIQYF | TGTGCCAGCAGTGAAGTAGCCCTGAACATTCAGTACTTC
. | TRBJ2-1 | TRBV6-4 | TRBD2 | CASSAGGLGEQFF | TGTGCCAGCAGTGCGGGAGGGCTGGGTGAGCAGTTCTTC
. | TRBJ2-3 | TRBV3-1/TRBV3-2 | . | CASSTGGVTDTQYF | TGTGCCAGCAGCACTGGAGGGGTCACAGATACGCAGTATTTT
. | TRBJ2-1 | TRBV7-3 | . | CASSLNSNSYNEQFF | TGTGCCAGCAGCTTAAATTCCAACTCCTACAATGAGCAGTTCTTC
. | TRBJ2-2 | TRBV18 | TRBD1 | CASSPSGQGNTGELFF | TGTGCCAGCTCACCATCGGGACAGGGGAACACCGGGGAGCTGTTTTTT
. | TRBJ1-1 | TRBV5-5 | TRBD1 | CASGTAAEAFF | TGTGCCAGCGGGACAGCTGCTGAAGCTTTCTTT
. | TRBJ2-3 | TRBV2 | . | CASSATRPSSHTDTQYF | TGTGCCAGCAGTGCCACTAGACCCTCGAGTCACACAGATACGCAGTATTTT
once | TRBJ2-7 | TRBV30 | TRBD1 | CAWSGDRGDEQYF | TGTGCCTGGAGTGGCGACAGGGGGGACGAGCAGTACTTC
. | TRBJ1-6 | TRBV5-6 | TRBD1 | CASSWPGQPSPLHF | TGTGCCAGCAGCTGGCCGGGACAGCCCTCACCCCTCCACTTT
. | TRBJ2-7 | TRBV4-2 | TRBD1 | CASSPNRQGDGEQYF | TGTGCCAGCAGCCCAAATAGACAGGGAGACGGCGAGCAGTACTTC
. | TRBJ1-2 | TRBV3-1/TRBV3-2 | . | CASSQPNLRGLYGYTF | TGTGCCAGCAGCCAACCAAACCTCCGGGGTCTCTATGGCTACACCTTC
. | TRBJ1-1 | TRBV30 | . | CACSQRGGRRDTEAFF | TGTGCCTGTAGTCAACGGGGTGGCAGGCGCGACACTGAAGCTTTCTTT
. | TRBJ2-2 | TRBV19 | TRBD1 | CASSYRGQSGELFF | TGTGCCAGTAGCTACAGGGGGCAAAGCGGGGAGCTGTTTTTT
. | TRBJ2-2 | TRBV10-2 | . | CASNRGTPWTGELFF | TGCGCCAGCAATAGGGGGACCCCGTGGACCGGGGAGCTGTTTTTT
. | TRBJ1-4 | TRBV12-5 | . | CASGSRGGSEKLFF | TGTGCTAGTGGGTCTAGGGGGGGGAGTGAAAAACTGTTTTTT
. | TRBJ1-3 | TRBV21-1 | . | CASSKEGGGRRGGNTIYF | TGTGCCAGCAGCAAAGAAGGGGGCGGACGCCGAGGTGGAAACACCATATATTTT
. | TRBJ1-3 | TRBV7-6 | . | CASALGLYQGLNSGNTIYF | TGTGCCAGCGCACTAGGTCTATACCAGGGGCTAAACTCTGGAAACACCATATATTTT
once | TRBJ1-2 | TRBV7-2 | TRBD1 | CASSLETGVGGYTF | TGTGCCAGCAGCTTAGAGACAGGGGTAGGGGGCTACACCTTC
. | TRBJ1-3 | TRBV11-3 | . | CASSWGTGNTIYF | TGTGCCAGCAGCTGGGGGACAGGAAACACCATATATTTT
. | TRBJ1-5 | TRBV19 | . | CASNREGSNQPQHF | TGTGCCAGTAACAGGGAGGGGAGCAATCAGCCCCAGCATTTT
once | TRBJ1-5 | TRBV7-2 | TRBD1 | CASSLAPTGGNQPQHF | TGTGCCAGCAGCTTAGCCCCGACAGGGGGGAATCAGCCCCAGCATTTT
once | TRBJ1-1 | TRBV19 | . | CASSRTTTGNTEAFF | TGTGCCAGTAGTAGGACGACCACAGGGAACACTGAAGCTTTCTTT
. | TRBJ1-2 | TRBV7-2 | . | CASSGRAGASGYGYTF | TGTGCCAGCAGCGGGCGGGCAGGGGCCTCGGGGTATGGCTACACCTTC
. | TRBJ1-4 | TRBV25-1 | . | CASSEYPRVGSGEKLFF | TGTGCCAGCAGTGAATATCCCCGTGTTGGAAGCGGTGAAAAACTGTTTTTT
. | TRBJ2-5 | TRBV7-3 | . | CASSLSPKEAQYF | TGTGCCAGCAGCTTAAGCCCTAAGGAGGCCCAGTACTTC
. | TRBJ1-2 | TRBV6-5 | . | CASSYSTGTNYGYTF | TGTGCCAGCAGTTACTCTACAGGGACTAACTATGGCTACACCTTC
. | TRBJ2-1 | TRBV4-3 | . | CASSQDWQGEQFF | TGCGCCAGCAGCCAAGATTGGCAGGGCGAGCAGTTCTTC
few | TRBJ2-1 | TRBV11-2 | TRBD2 | CASSLVLAGAVYNEQFF | TGTGCCAGCAGCTTAGTTCTAGCGGGAGCGGTCTACAATGAGCAGTTCTTC
. | TRBJ1-1 | TRBV5-1 | TRBD1 | CASSLVPGQGRAEAFF | TGCGCCAGCAGCTTGGTTCCGGGACAGGGGAGAGCTGAAGCTTTCTTT
. | TRBJ2-3 | TRBV5-1 | . | CASSGGPGGDTQYF | TGCGCCAGCAGCGGCGGGCCTGGGGGGGATACGCAGTATTTT